The 9 T cell receptor beta chains in this list originate from one sample, sequenced in a study of CD8 T cells in ankylosing spondylitis. TCRdb analysed the 5' RACE reads with MiXCR anew, one entry per CDR3 protein. This table has fewer than 450,000 distinct CDR3 sequences, roughly 17% appearing once. Overall study findings and caveats: Typical of ankylosing spondylitis blood, it appeared, was a TCR beta motif of about eight highly homologous variants.

Their antigen targets remain unknown. Sequencing input: blood, either unsorted or a sorted T cell fraction (not recorded which). The receptors stem from a male donor with ankylosing spondylitis.

The V and J genes are TRBV4-3 and TRBJ2-1, with TRBD2 matching 8 bases. The germline gives CDR1 LGHNA, CDR2 YSLEER. The ends lost 4 bases at V and 6 bases at J; junction bases unmatched: 8. The CDR3 runs 15 residues. For the CDR3, the DNA is TGCGCCAGCAGCCGGGACCCCCTAGCGGGCAATGAGCAGTTCTTC. Amino acids: CASSRDPLAGNEQFF.

J is TRBJ1-3 and V is TRBV7-9, with unresolved D. CDR1 SEHNR and CDR2 FQNEAQ come from the germline V gene (reference sequence). V was trimmed by 7 bases and J by 4 bases, leaving 14 bases between them. The CDR3 runs to 14 residues. CDR3 nucleotide sequence: TGTGCCAGCACCGCATCGGGTTCAGGAAACACCATATATTTT. The encoded protein is CASTASGSGNTIYF.

This clonotype was counted ten times or more. V usage is TRBV2 and J usage is TRBJ2-4; D is unclear. Per the germline V gene, CDR1 is SNHLY and CDR2 is FYNNEI. CDR3 length: 15 amino acids. The V end lost 3 bases, the J end lost 0 bases, and 9 bases lay between the germline ends. CDR3 residues: CASSDFERAKNIQYF. CDR3 DNA: TGTGCCAGCAGTGATTTCGAGAGAGCCAAAAACATTCAGTACTTC.

The chain carries TRBV11-1 and TRBJ2-5, with D perhaps matching TRBD2 (6 bases). The CDR3 length is 17 residues. Trimming took off 5 bases at V and 1 base at J, with 20 bases between the two ends. Germline V gene data show CDR1 as SGHAT and CDR2 as FQDESV (reference sequence). This CDR3 reads CASSPRLGSLIQETQYF. DNA for the CDR3: TGTGCCAGCAGCCCTAGACTAGGGTCCCTCATCCAAGAGACCCAGTACTTC. The full variable domain, completed using reference TRBV11-1 and TRBJ2-5, is EAEVAQSPRYKITEKSQAVAFWCDPISGHATLYWYRQILGQGPELLVQFQDESVVDDSQLPKDRFSAERLKGVDSTLKIQPAELGDSAMYLCASSPRLGSLIQETQYFGPGTRLLVL.

This clonotype was picked up many times. The CDR3 spells CASSSTDPHNSPLHF. The CDR3 DNA is TGTGCCAGCAGCTCGACAGATCCGCATAATTCACCCCTCCACTTT. The V gene is TRBV7-9, the J gene TRBJ1-6, with D maybe TRBD1 (5 bases). The germline V gene encodes CDR1 SEHNR and CDR2 FQNEAQ (reference sequence). Between the trimmed V and J ends, which lost 4 bases and 5 bases, there was a span of 12 bases. The CDR3 is made up of 15 amino acids.

V usage is TRBV7-2 and J usage is TRBJ1-4, with a possible D match to TRBD1 (6 bases). The CDR3 is made up of 15 amino acids. The V end lost 1 base, the J end lost 5 bases, and 11 bases lay between the germline ends. Germline V lookup: CDR1 SGHTA, CDR2 FQGNSA. Here the CDR3 DNA reads TGTGCCAGCAGCTTAGGCAGGGGTAAAAATGAAAAACTGTTTTTT. It encodes CASSLGRGKNEKLFF. The whole variable domain, remainder taken from reference TRBV7-2 and TRBJ1-4, is GAGVSQSPSNKVTEKGKDVELRCDPISGHTALYWYRQSLGQGLEFLIYFQGNSAPDKSGLPSDRFSAERTGGSVSTLTIQRTQQEDSAVYLCASSLGRGKNEKLFFGSGTQLSVL.

The chain recombines TRBV15 with TRBJ2-1; a possible D gene is TRBD2 (6 bases). This CDR3 has 13 residues. Trimming removed 11 bases at V and 8 bases at J, with 19 bases between. Germline assignment: CDR1 LNHNV and CDR2 YYDKDF (reference sequence). In DNA, the CDR3 is TGTGCCTCCGGGGGTCCTGGTAGTGATGAGCAGTTCTTC. This codes for CASGGPGSDEQFF.

The chain is built from TRBV20-1 and TRBJ2-3; 13 bases match TRBD2. Germline CDR1 DFQATT, CDR2 SNEGSKA (reference sequence). Losses at the gene ends were 5 bases for V and 5 bases for J; bases not matched to a gene: 10. The CDR3 length is 16 residues. CDR3 loop: CSAPRTSGRGLDTQYF. The CDR3 nucleotides read TGCAGTGCTCCCCGGACTAGCGGGAGAGGGTTAGATACGCAGTATTTT.

This clonotype was detected many times. This sequence joins TRBV12-3 or TRBV12-4 and TRBJ2-7; a weak D match, TRBD2 (7 bases). The CDR3 spans 15 residues. Trimming pared 5 bases from V and 12 bases from J, leaving 26 bases between. For the CDR3, the DNA is TGTGCCAGCAGTCCCCGGGGAGGGGGACTCTTTATCCTGTACTTC. Protein sequence: CASSPRGGGLFILYF.